The 19 T cell receptor beta chains reported below all come from one sample, sequenced in a study of CD8+ T cells in alopecia areata. Sequencing relied on a cDNA template that was reverse transcribed from extracted RNA. Sequenced by immunoSEQ multiplex PCR; TCRdb stores in-frame clones only, minus some. The table includes 170,000 or so clones, around 63% detected once. The material was CD4+ T cells sorted from blood, obtained at week 0. These receptors came from a human donor with alopecia areata.

J is TRBJ1-2 and V is TRBV30; 9 bases align to TRBD1. The CDR3 is 14 residues long. Trimming removed 4 bases from V and 5 bases from J; junction bases left unmatched: 8. Germline lookup yields CDR1 GTSNPN and CDR2 SVGIG (reference sequence). The CDR3 reads CAWNRGRFGYGYTF. In nucleotides, the CDR3 is TGTGCCTGGAACAGGGGGCGATTTGGTTATGGCTACACCTTC.

This clone has only a few counts. The chain has TRBV30 and TRBJ1-6; 7 bases match TRBD1. Germline CDR1 and CDR2: GTSNPN and SVGIG (reference sequence). V was pared by 7 bases and J by 7 bases, with 7 bases of the junction left unmatched. The CDR3 is 13 residues long. CDR3 in DNA: TGTGCCTACGCGGGACAGCGGAATTCACCCCTCCACTTT. It codes for CAYAGQRNSPLHF.

The V call is TRBV7-2, the J call TRBJ1-5; 9 bases agree with TRBD1. The CDR3 runs 16 residues. CDR1 SGHTA and CDR2 FQGNSA come from the germline V gene. V was clipped by 5 bases and J by 2 bases; unmatched bases: 7. For the CDR3, the DNA is TGTGCCAGCAGCGCACAGGGGGCGCTTGGCAATCAGCCCCAGCATTTT. Its protein product is CASSAQGALGNQPQHF.

This clone was found many times. The CDR3, as DNA: TGTGCTAGTGGTTTGGTACAAAGACGGAAACAGTTCTTC. Protein: CASGLVQRRKQFF. The genes are TRBV12-5 and TRBJ2-1; no firm D call. V lost 0 bases, J lost 13 bases, and 13 bases lay in between. This CDR3 contains 13 residues. The V gene's germline CDR1 is LGHNT and CDR2 FRNRAP.

The rearrangement uses TRBV7-2 and TRBJ2-6; possible D gene TRBD1, 6 bases. The CDR3 sequence is 15 residues long. V lost 6 bases and J lost 1, with 10 bases in between. The V gene's germline CDR1 is SGHTA and CDR2 FQGNSA. The CDR3 loop reads CASRKQGSGANVLTF. The CDR3 coding sequence is TGTGCCAGCAGAAAACAGGGTTCTGGGGCCAACGTCCTGACTTTC.

This clone was seen only a few times. The rearrangement uses TRBV11-2 and TRBJ2-5, with 7 bases identical to TRBD2. The CDR3 runs 12 residues. CDR1 and CDR2 from the germline V gene are SGHAT and FQNNGV. V trimming: 4 bases; J trimming: 5 bases; junction bases outside the gene matches: 1. CDR3 in amino acids: CASSSGGETQYF. Written as DNA, the CDR3 is TGTGCCAGCAGCTCCGGGGGGGAGACCCAGTACTTC.

The chain carries TRBV4-3 and TRBJ2-3; D is uncertain. Trimming pared 3 bases from V and 6 bases from J, leaving 10 bases between. The CDR3 runs to 13 residues. The germline V gene encodes CDR1 LGHNA and CDR2 YSLEER. In nucleotides, the CDR3 is TGCGCCAGCAGCCAGGAATATAGGGATACGCAGTATTTT. Its translation: CASSQEYRDTQYF.

The V gene is TRBV27, the J gene TRBJ1-2; no firm D call. The V gene lost 1 base and the J gene lost 4 bases, with 7 bases spanning the gap. Germline CDR1 is MNHEY and CDR2 is SMNVEV (reference sequence). The CDR3 is 13 amino acids. As DNA, the CDR3 is TGTGCCAGCAGTTTATTGGTTGGCTATGGCTACACCTTC. It is translated as CASSLLVGYGYTF.

With regard to this clone: At one of its ends the junction is not consistent with the germline gene, which may arise from a read error. This chain uses TRBV5-4 with TRBJ2-1; the match to TRBD2 covers 8 bases. Germline CDR1 and CDR2: SGHNT and YYREEE (reference sequence). The CDR3 is 15 residues long. The CDR3 nucleotides read TGTGCCACCAGCTTGGCAGCGGGGGATTACAATGAGCAGTTCTTC. It codes for CATSLAAGDYNEQFF.

To note about this clone: Because the CDR3's place on the DNA is in doubt, the DNA is left out and the CDR3 is given as listed by TCRdb. The chain combines TRBV29-1 with TRBJ1-2; the table's D call TRBD1 went unverified against the DNA. Germline assignment: CDR1 SQVTM and CDR2 ANQGSEA. The CDR3 is made up of 12 amino acids, end residues included. The CDR3 protein is CSASGTEYGCTF.

The genes are TRBV29-1 and TRBJ1-1; weak D call: TRBD1 (6 bases). V was clipped by 4 bases and J by 1 base, with 10 bases between them. The CDR3 totals 13 residues. Germline CDR1 is SQVTM and CDR2 is ANQGSEA. CDR3 coding DNA: TGCAGCGTTGTTAGACAGGCGAACACTGAAGCTTTCTTT. It codes for CSVVRQANTEAFF.

This chain links TRBV6-5 with TRBJ1-4; D gene uncertain. The CDR3 consists of 14 residues. Germline CDR1 reads MNHEY; CDR2 reads SVGAGI. Trimming removed 2 bases at V and 8 bases at J, with 12 bases between. The CDR3 region has the DNA TGTGCCAGCAGTTACGGAGGGTTTGGGGAAAAACTGTTTTTT. Its translation is CASSYGGFGEKLFF.

This chain connects TRBV5-1 to TRBJ2-7, with TRBD2 matching over 10 bases. Losses at the gene ends were 4 bases for V and 6 bases for J; bases not matched to a gene: 7. This CDR3 is built from 14 residues. Germline-derived CDR1 and CDR2 are SGHRS and YFSETQ. The CDR3, as DNA: TGCGCCAGCAGCCCCGCGAGCGGGGGGGCCGAGCAGTACTTC. Protein product: CASSPASGGAEQYF.

V usage is TRBV27 and J usage is TRBJ2-3; D unclear. Germline-derived CDR1 and CDR2 are MNHEY and SMNVEV (reference sequence). The V end was cut by 2 bases, the J end by 0 bases, with 12 bases between. The length of the CDR3 is 16 residues. The CDR3 DNA reads TGTGCCAGCAGTTTAAGGCCAGCTACTAGCACAGATACGCAGTATTTT. Translation gives CASSLRPATSTDTQYF.

This clone was counted between two and nine times. This rearrangement joins TRBV9 to TRBJ2-5; D tentatively reads TRBD1 or TRBD2 (5 bases each). The CDR3 loop spans 15 amino acids. In germline, CDR1 is SGDLS, CDR2 YYNGEE. V gave up 3 bases and J gave up 2 bases, with 14 bases separating them. The CDR3, as DNA: TGTGCCAGCAGCGCGGGGACGTTCGGACAAGAGACCCAGTACTTC. Protein product: CASSAGTFGQETQYF.

The V call is TRBV30, the J call TRBJ1-6; 9 nucleotides align to TRBD1. V lost 0 bases and J lost 9; bases outside the gene matches: 9. Looked up from germline, CDR1 is GTSNPN and CDR2 is SVGIG (reference sequence). The CDR3 runs to 16 residues. The CDR3 is CAWSVQIGQGTSPLHF. CDR3 nucleotide sequence: TGTGCCTGGAGTGTACAAATAGGACAGGGGACTTCACCCCTCCACTTT.

The chain couples TRBV7-2 to TRBJ2-3, with unresolved D. From germline, CDR1 is SGHTA and CDR2 FQGNSA. Trimming shortened V by 5 bases and J by 5 bases, and 11 bases separated the two germline ends. This CDR3 has 13 residues. The CDR3 nucleotides read TGTGCCAGCAGCCCTGGGGAAAAAGATACGCAGTATTTT. Amino acids: CASSPGEKDTQYF.

The rearrangement links TRBV27 to TRBJ1-6, with D unclear. CDR3 length: 14 residues. In germline, CDR1 is MNHEY, CDR2 SMNVEV (reference sequence). V gave up 3 bases and J gave up 6 bases, with 9 bases separating them. The CDR3 sequence: CASSFVQFNSPLHF. The DNA of the CDR3 is TGTGCCAGCAGTTTTGTACAGTTTAATTCACCCCTCCACTTT.

This chain joins TRBV29-1 and TRBJ2-6; a possible D gene is TRBD2 (5 bases). CDR1 and CDR2 (germline): SQVTM, ANQGSEA. This CDR3 has 14 amino acids. V was trimmed by 4 bases and J by 2 bases, leaving 9 bases between them. CDR3 in amino acids: CSVGGGPGANVLTF. In DNA, the CDR3 is TGCAGCGTTGGCGGAGGTCCTGGGGCCAACGTCCTGACTTTC.